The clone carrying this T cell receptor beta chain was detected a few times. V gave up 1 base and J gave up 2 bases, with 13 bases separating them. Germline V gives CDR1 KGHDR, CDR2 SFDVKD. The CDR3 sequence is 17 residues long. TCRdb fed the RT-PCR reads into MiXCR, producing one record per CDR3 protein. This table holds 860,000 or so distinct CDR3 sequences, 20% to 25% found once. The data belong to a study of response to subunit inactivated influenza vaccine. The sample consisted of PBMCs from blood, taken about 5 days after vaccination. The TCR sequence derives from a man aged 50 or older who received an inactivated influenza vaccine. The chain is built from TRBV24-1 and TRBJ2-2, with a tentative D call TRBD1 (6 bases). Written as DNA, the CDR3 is TGTGCCACCAGTGATTTTACGGCAGGGGTCAACACCGGGGAGCTGTTTTTT. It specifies CATSDFTAGVNTGELFF.